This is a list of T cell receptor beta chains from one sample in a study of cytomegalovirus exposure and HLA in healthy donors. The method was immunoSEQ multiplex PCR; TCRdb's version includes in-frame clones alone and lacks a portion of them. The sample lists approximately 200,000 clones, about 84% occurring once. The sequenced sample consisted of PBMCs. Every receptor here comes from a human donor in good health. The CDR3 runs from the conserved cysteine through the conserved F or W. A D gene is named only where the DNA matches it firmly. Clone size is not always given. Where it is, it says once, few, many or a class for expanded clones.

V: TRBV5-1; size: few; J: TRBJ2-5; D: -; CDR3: CASSVPLGSEGETQYF; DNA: TGCGCCAGCAGCGTACCACTCGGCTCAGAGGGCGAGACCCAGTACTTC
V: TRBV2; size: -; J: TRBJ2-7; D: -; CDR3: CASSENLTYEQYF; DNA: TGTGCCAGCAGTGAGAACTTAACCTACGAGCAGTACTTC
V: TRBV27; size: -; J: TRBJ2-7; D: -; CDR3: CASTEPTVPSYEQYF; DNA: TGTGCCAGCACCGAACCGACAGTCCCCTCCTACGAGCAGTACTTC
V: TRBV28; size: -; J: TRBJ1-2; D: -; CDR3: CASSRQGHGYTF; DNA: TGTGCCAGCAGCCGGCAGGGTCATGGCTACACCTTC
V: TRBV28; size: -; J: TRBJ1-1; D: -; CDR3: CASSLVNTEAFF; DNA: TGTGCCAGCAGCCTCGTAAACACTGAAGCTTTCTTT
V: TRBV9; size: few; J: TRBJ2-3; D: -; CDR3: CASSVGPDTQYF; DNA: TGTGCCAGCAGCGTAGGGCCAGATACGCAGTATTTT
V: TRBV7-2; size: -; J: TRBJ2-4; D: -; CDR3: CASSTGAGSMAKNIQYF; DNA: TGTGCCAGCAGCACGGGAGCGGGCAGTATGGCCAAAAACATTCAGTACTTC
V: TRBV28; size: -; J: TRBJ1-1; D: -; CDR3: CASSFDRDNTEAFF; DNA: TGTGCCAGCAGTTTCGACAGAGATAACACTGAAGCTTTCTTT
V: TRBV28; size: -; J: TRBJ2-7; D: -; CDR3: CASIGGSSYEQYF; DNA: TGTGCCAGCATAGGAGGGTCCTCCTACGAGCAGTACTTC
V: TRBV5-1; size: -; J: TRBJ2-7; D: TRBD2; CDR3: CASSHGTSGLYEQYF; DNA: TGCGCCAGCAGCCACGGGACTAGCGGACTCTACGAGCAGTACTTC
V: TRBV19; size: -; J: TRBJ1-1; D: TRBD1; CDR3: CASSVDRDTEAFF; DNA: TGTGCCAGTAGTGTCGACAGGGACACTGAAGCTTTCTTT
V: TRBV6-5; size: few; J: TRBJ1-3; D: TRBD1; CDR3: CASRRKGAGGNTIYF; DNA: TGTGCCAGCAGACGCAAGGGGGCAGGTGGAAACACCATATATTTT
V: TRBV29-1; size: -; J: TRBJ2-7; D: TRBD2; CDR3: CSVEVGAGDEQYF; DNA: TGCAGCGTTGAAGTGGGAGCGGGAGACGAGCAGTACTTC
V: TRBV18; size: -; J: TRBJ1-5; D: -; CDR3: CASSPCGVRHF; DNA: TGTGCCAGCTCACCTTGCGGAGTAAGGCATTTT
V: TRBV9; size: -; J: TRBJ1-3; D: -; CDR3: CASSVGRGDGNTIYF; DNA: TGTGCCAGCAGCGTAGGCAGGGGCGATGGAAACACCATATATTTT
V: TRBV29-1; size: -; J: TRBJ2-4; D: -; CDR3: CSALAQIKNIQYF; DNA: TGCAGCGCCCTGGCACAGATCAAAAACATTCAGTACTTC
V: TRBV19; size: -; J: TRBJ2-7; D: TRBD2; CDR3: CASQRTSGPYEQYF; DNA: TGTGCCAGTCAGAGGACTAGCGGCCCCTACGAGCAGTACTTC
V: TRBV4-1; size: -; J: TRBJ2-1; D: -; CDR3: CASSQVPGGPFVSSYNEQFF; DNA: TGCGCCAGCAGCCAAGTTCCCGGGGGGCCCTTCGTGAGCTCCTACAATGAGCAGTTCTTC
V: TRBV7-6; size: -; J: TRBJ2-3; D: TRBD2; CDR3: CASSLTGGSGDTQYF; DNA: TGTGCCAGCAGCTTAACCGGGGGGAGCGGAGATACGCAGTATTTT
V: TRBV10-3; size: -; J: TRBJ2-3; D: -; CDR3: CAIRGRGLNTDTQYF; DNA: TGTGCCATCAGGGGCCGAGGACTAAATACAGATACGCAGTATTTT
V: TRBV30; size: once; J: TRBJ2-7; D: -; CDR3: CAWSARDNYEQYF; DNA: TGTGCCTGGAGTGCCCGGGACAACTACGAGCAGTACTTC
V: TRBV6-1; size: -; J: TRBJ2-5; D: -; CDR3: CAARSRREAQETQYF; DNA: TGTGCCGCCCGGAGCCGGAGGGAGGCCCAAGAGACCCAGTACTTC
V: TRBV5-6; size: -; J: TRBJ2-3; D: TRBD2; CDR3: CASSFGGGSGSDTQYF; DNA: TGTGCCAGCAGCTTTGGCGGCGGGAGTGGGTCAGATACGCAGTATTTT
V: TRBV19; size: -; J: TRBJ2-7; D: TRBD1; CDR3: CASSIQGQGHYEQYF; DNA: TGTGCCAGTAGTATCCAGGGACAGGGACACTACGAGCAGTACTTC